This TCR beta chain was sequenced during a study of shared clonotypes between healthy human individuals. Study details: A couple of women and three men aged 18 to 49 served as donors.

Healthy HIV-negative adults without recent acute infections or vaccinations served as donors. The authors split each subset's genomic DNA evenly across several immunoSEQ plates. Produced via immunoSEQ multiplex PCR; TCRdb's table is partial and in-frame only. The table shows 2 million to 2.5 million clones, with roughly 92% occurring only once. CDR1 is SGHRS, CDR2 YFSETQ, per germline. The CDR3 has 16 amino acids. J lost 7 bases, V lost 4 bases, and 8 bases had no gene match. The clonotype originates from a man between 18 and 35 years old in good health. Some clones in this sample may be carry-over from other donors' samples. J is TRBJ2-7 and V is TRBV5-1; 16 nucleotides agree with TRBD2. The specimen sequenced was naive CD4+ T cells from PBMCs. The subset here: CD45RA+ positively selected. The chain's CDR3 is CASSAGTSGRAEEQYF. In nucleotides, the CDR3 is TGCGCCAGCAGCGCCGGGACTAGCGGGAGGGCGGAAGAGCAGTACTTC.